Listed below are T cell receptor beta chains from one sample, sequenced in a study of T cell repertoires in cytomegalovirus infection. Using its own MiXCR run on the reads, TCRdb lists one record per CDR3 protein. The data hold about 300,000 distinct CDR3 sequences, with about 9.1% observed a single time. The sequencing sample was made of PBMCs. These TCRs come from a human donor in good health (CMV status not recorded). Some clones in this sample may be carry-over from other donors' samples. The CDR3 runs from the conserved cysteine through the conserved F or W. D genes are given only for firm matches. Expanded clones get a size class; other rows say once, few or many, or leave the size out.

d_gene	abundance	v_gene	j_gene	CDR3aa	CDR3nt
-	-	TRBV27	TRBJ2-2	CASILVVGITGELFF	-
TRBD2	-	TRBV7-2	TRBJ2-1	CASSLLNTGGGAYNEQFF	TGTGCCAGCAGCCTATTGAACACTGGCGGGGGGGCCTACAATGAGCAGTTCTTC
-	few	TRBV24-1	TRBJ2-2	CATSDSRATGNTGELFF	TGTGCCACCAGTGATTCGAGGGCGACAGGCAACACCGGGGAGCTGTTTTTT
-	many	TRBV2	TRBJ1-1	CASRTQSEAFF	TGTGCCAGCAGAACACAGTCTGAAGCTTTCTTT
-	many	TRBV7-9	TRBJ2-3	CASSLIGGPSDTQYF	TGTGCCAGCAGCTTAATCGGGGGGCCGTCAGATACGCAGTATTTT
-	many	TRBV20-1	TRBJ2-3	CSALQGIGTDTQYF	TGCAGTGCTCTACAGGGTATCGGCACAGATACGCAGTATTTT
-	many	TRBV4-3	TRBJ2-1	CASSQGGHDLPYNEQFF	TGCGCCAGCAGCCAAGGGGGACACGATTTGCCCTACAATGAGCAGTTCTTC
-	many	TRBV5-4	TRBJ2-7	CASSFTFGGRIYEQYF	TGTGCCAGCAGCTTTACTTTCGGGGGTAGAATCTACGAGCAGTACTTC
TRBD2	many	TRBV7-2	TRBJ2-5	CASSSGLAGSRTQYF	TGTGCCAGCAGCTCGGGACTAGCGGGGTCCAGGACCCAGTACTTC
-	many	TRBV7-2	TRBJ1-2	CASSLRTYGYTF	TGTGCCAGCAGCTTGAGGACCTATGGCTACACCTTC
TRBD1	-	TRBV6-4	TRBJ1-1	CASSEAQGGRGAFF	TGTGCCAGCAGTGAAGCACAGGGGGGAAGAGGAGCTTTCTTT
-	many	TRBV15	TRBJ2-6	CATSRGGSSGANVLTF	TGTGCCACCAGCAGAGGCGGGTCGTCTGGGGCCAACGTCCTGACTTTC
-	many	TRBV19	TRBJ1-5	CASSPITGMGQPQHF	TGTGCCAGTAGTCCCATAACGGGGATGGGTCAGCCCCAGCATTTT
-	-	TRBV7-9	TRBJ1-4	CASAEGGGLNEKLFF	TGTGCCAGCGCCGAAGGAGGGGGGCTAAATGAAAAACTGTTTTTT
TRBD1	many	TRBV6-5	TRBJ1-4	CASSYYPGGDEKLFF	TGTGCCAGCAGTTACTATCCAGGGGGAGACGAAAAACTGTTTTTT
TRBD2	-	TRBV29-1	TRBJ2-3	CSVESSGRGTFSTDTQYF	TGCAGCGTTGAGAGCAGCGGGAGGGGTACATTTAGCACAGATACGCAGTATTTT
-	many	TRBV28	TRBJ1-2	CASSWTRGGYTF	TGTGCCAGCAGTTGGACTAGAGGGGGCTACACCTTC
-	many	TRBV6-2/TRBV6-3	TRBJ1-4	CASSYRRTNEKLFF	TGTGCCAGCAGTTACCGCAGGACGAATGAAAAACTGTTTTTT
TRBD2	many	TRBV7-3	TRBJ2-1	CASSLTRTSGGGEQFF	TGTGCCAGCAGCTTAACCCGGACTAGCGGGGGTGGTGAGCAGTTCTTC
-	few	TRBV20-1	TRBJ1-1	CSATPDGTNTEAFF	TGCAGTGCTACCCCCGATGGTACGAACACTGAAGCTTTCTTT
-	many	TRBV6-6	TRBJ1-1	CASVSTEAFF	TGTGCCAGCGTTTCCACTGAAGCTTTCTTT
TRBD2	many	TRBV4-1	TRBJ2-3	CASSHPKAGASTDTQYF	TGCGCCAGCAGCCACCCGAAGGCGGGAGCTAGCACAGATACGCAGTATTTT
-	many	TRBV29-1	TRBJ1-4	CSGGQREKLFF	TGCAGCGGAGGGCAACGTGAAAAACTGTTTTTT
-	many	TRBV7-3	TRBJ2-3	CASSQGVSGSTDTQYF	TGTGCCAGCAGTCAGGGAGTAAGCGGTAGCACAGATACGCAGTATTTT
-	many	TRBV24-1	TRBJ2-1	CATSPRGDEQFF	TGTGCCACCAGCCCCAGGGGGGATGAGCAGTTCTTC
TRBD1	-	TRBV15	TRBJ2-1	CATSRGAPGQEEQFF	TGTGCCACCAGCAGAGGAGCCCCCGGACAGGAGGAGCAGTTCTTC
-	many	TRBV28	TRBJ1-2	CASSLSINYGYTF	TGTGCCAGCAGTTTATCGATTAACTATGGCTACACCTTC
TRBD1	many	TRBV12-3/TRBV12-4	TRBJ1-2	CASSLRTGGKTNYGYTF	TGTGCCAGCAGTTTAAGGACAGGGGGAAAGACTAACTATGGCTACACCTTC
TRBD1	-	TRBV20-1	TRBJ2-1	CSARSGTGAYNEQFF	TGCAGTGCTAGGTCCGGGACAGGGGCATACAATGAGCAGTTCTTC
-	many	TRBV28	TRBJ2-6	CASSKRSSGANVLTF	TGTGCCAGCAGTAAGAGGAGCTCTGGGGCCAACGTCCTGACTTTC
TRBD1	many	TRBV6-2/TRBV6-3	TRBJ1-5	CASSYSREGARNQPQHF	TGTGCCAGCAGTTACTCGAGGGAGGGGGCTCGAAATCAGCCCCAGCATTTT
TRBD2	many	TRBV6-2/TRBV6-3	TRBJ2-5	CASSSYSGKETQYF	TGTGCCAGCAGTTCCTACAGCGGGAAAGAGACCCAGTACTTC
-	once	TRBV20-1	TRBJ2-3	CSATGLYSTDTQYF	TGCAGTGCAACCGGTTTGTATTCCACAGATACGCAGTATTTT
-	many	TRBV20-1	TRBJ1-5	CSANRDPSGPQHF	TGCAGTGCCAACCGGGACCCGAGCGGGCCCCAGCATTTT
-	many	TRBV20-1	TRBJ1-6	CSANRAANSPLHF	TGCAGTGCTAACAGGGCGGCTAATTCACCCCTCCACTTT
-	-	TRBV10-3	TRBJ2-3	CAIFPGDTQYF	TGTGCCATCTTCCCCGGAGATACGCAGTATTTT
TRBD1	many	TRBV6-5	TRBJ2-7	CASSYSWQGVNEQYF	TGTGCCAGCAGTTACTCGTGGCAGGGGGTAAACGAGCAGTACTTC
TRBD1	many	TRBV6-2/TRBV6-3	TRBJ2-1	CASQAYRGQLDNEQFF	TGTGCCAGCCAAGCCTACAGGGGGCAACTGGACAATGAGCAGTTCTTC
TRBD2	many	TRBV19	TRBJ2-1	CASSPVLWGAGGEQFF	TGTGCCAGTAGTCCCGTTTTGTGGGGGGCGGGAGGTGAGCAGTTCTTC